The rows below give T cell receptor beta chains drawn from one sample of a study of glioma-infiltrating T cells after dendritic cell vaccination. The repertoire was sequenced with immunoSEQ multiplex PCR; TCRdb's copy has only in-frame clones and lacks some. The table has about 94,000 clones, 80% seen once. Sequencing was performed on blood, taken after dendritic cell vaccination. Every receptor here comes from a human donor with glioblastoma. Both conserved end residues are part of each CDR3. D genes are given only for firm matches. The size of a clone is reported for some rows only, either as once, few or many, or as a class for expanded clones.

J | size | D | V | DNA | CDR3
TRBJ2-7 | few | TRBD2 | TRBV10-2 | TGCGCCAGCAGTGAGAGTCTAGCGGGATTCGACGAGCAGTACTTC | CASSESLAGFDEQYF
TRBJ1-1 | - | - | TRBV19 | TGTGCCAGTAGCGCAGGGCGAGACACTGAAGCTTTCTTT | CASSAGRDTEAFF
TRBJ2-5 | - | TRBD2 | TRBV30 | TGTGCCTGGAGTGTACGATTAGCGGGAGAAGAGACCCAGTACTTC | CAWSVRLAGEETQYF
TRBJ1-2 | - | TRBD1 | TRBV2 | TGTGCCAGCAGCGCTCAGGGGGATGTGGATGGCTACACCTTC | CASSAQGDVDGYTF
TRBJ1-2 | - | TRBD1 | TRBV10-3 | TGTGCCATCAGTGGGAGGGGACAGGGGCATGGCTACACCTTC | CAISGRGQGHGYTF
TRBJ2-2 | - | TRBD2 | TRBV5-1 | TGCGCCAGCAGCTCGCGGACTAGTCTGAACACCGGGGAGCTGTTTTTT | CASSSRTSLNTGELFF
TRBJ2-3 | - | - | TRBV5-1 | TGCGCCAGCAGCTTAACAGGCACAGATACGCAGTATTTT | CASSLTGTDTQYF
TRBJ2-7 | - | TRBD1 | TRBV29-1 | TGCAGCGTTGGGGGGACAGGGAGCTACCAGCAGTACTTC | CSVGGTGSYQQYF
TRBJ1-5 | - | - | TRBV10-3 | TGTGCCATCAGTGAGTCGACTGGCAATCAGCCCCAGCATTTT | CAISESTGNQPQHF
TRBJ2-1 | - | TRBD2 | TRBV9 | TGTGCCAGCAGCATGACTAGCGGGAGTTACAATGAGCAGTTCTTC | CASSMTSGSYNEQFF
TRBJ2-5 | - | TRBD2 | TRBV28 | TGTGCCAGCAGTCTGCCGGGACTAGCGGGAGGGCAAGAGACCCAGTACTTC | CASSLPGLAGGQETQYF
TRBJ2-7 | - | TRBD1 | TRBV2 | TGTGCCAGCACCACCCGCGACAGGGGAGCCTACGAGCAGTACTTC | CASTTRDRGAYEQYF
TRBJ1-2 | - | TRBD1 | TRBV6-5 | TGTGCCAGCAGGGACGGGACAGGGGTATATGGCTACACCTTC | CASRDGTGVYGYTF